The clone carrying this TCR beta chain was picked up a small number of times. Its antigen is not known. This record belongs to a study of T cells in localized non-small cell lung cancer. The assay was immunoSEQ multiplex PCR, and TCRdb's table has in-frame clones only and misses some. The sample has some 950 clones, about 23% seen once. CDR1 is MDHEN and CDR2 is SYDVKM in the germline V gene. V was trimmed by 6 bases and J by 7 bases, leaving 10 bases between them. The CDR3 extends over 12 amino acids. Whole-study results and caveats: Only one tumor region went through sequencing, so heterogeneity may still be there. Paired adjacent lung recovered a median around 60 of the top 100 tumor clones. Blood T cell density predicted longer survival; adjacent-lung clonality, shorter.

The rearrangement uses TRBV28 and TRBJ1-5, with D hard to call. This clonotype was obtained from a female donor of 60 years or more with stage I lung adenocarcinoma. The starting material was normal lung tissue next to the tumor, obtained before any cancer treatment. The CDR3 sequence is CASSSSQQPQHF. CDR3 nucleotides: TGTGCCAGCAGCTCCTCTCAACAGCCCCAGCATTTT.